This is a list of T cell receptor beta chains from one sample in a study of multiple sclerosis patients with progressive multifocal leukoencephalopathy. Here immunoSEQ multiplex PCR was the method, and the copy in TCRdb shows in-frame clones only, minus some. The sample lists around 32,000 clones, around 92% occurring once. The sequencing sample was made of PBMCs. These TCRs come from a man aged 25-45 years with multiple sclerosis. CDR3s leave out the opening cysteine and the closing phenylalanine or tryptophan. Each record gives: V gene, J gene, CDR3 length, CDR3 protein.

TRBV13	TRBJ2-7	12	ASRVRGGPNEQY
TRBV19	TRBJ1-1	11	ASSIIGDTEAF
TRBV5-1	TRBJ2-7	13	ASSLDVDSSYEQY
TRBV10-3	TRBJ2-5	11	AISKGGQETQY
TRBV15	TRBJ1-2	14	ATSTGTGSPLYGYT
TRBV6-6	TRBJ1-5	11	ASILGVNQPQH
TRBV5-4	TRBJ2-6	12	ASRWDSGANVLT
TRBV4-3	TRBJ2-3	17	ASSQDPTPGTHILDTQY
TRBV14	TRBJ2-1	11	ASSQGPYNEQF
TRBV5-4	TRBJ2-5	14	ASSARTGILGETQY
TRBV16	TRBJ2-5	10	ASSQSQETQY
TRBV5-1	TRBJ1-3	14	ASSLGGRNPGNTIY
TRBV13	TRBJ2-2	13	ASSLGPRVTGELF
TRBV19	TRBJ1-2	12	ASMGQGDSYGYT
TRBV10-2	TRBJ1-5	14	ASSESNSPSNQPQH
TRBV2	TRBJ1-5	14	ASGLEGGQISQPQH
TRBV6-5	TRBJ1-6	13	ASRWQGSYNSPLH
TRBV5-1	TRBJ2-2	11	ASSLAATGELF
TRBV9	TRBJ1-2	12	ASRGQGELYGYT
TRBV18	TRBJ2-3	12	ASSSLAGTDTQY
TRBV5-1	TRBJ1-1	14	ASSFMSDRVNTEAF
TRBV4-2	TRBJ1-1	13	ASSQGEGDFTEAF